These 2 T cell receptor beta chains originate from one sample sequenced in a study of blood T cell repertoires in COVID-19. The method was immunoSEQ multiplex PCR; TCRdb's version includes in-frame clones alone and lacks a portion of them. The repertoire holds 90,000 or so clones, with approximately 88% as singletons. The sequencing input was peripheral blood. All receptors come from a man between 60 and 70 years old with COVID-19, enrolled during active disease.

The V gene is TRBV2, the J gene TRBJ1-4; D is perhaps TRBD1 (5 bases). Germline V gene lookup returns CDR1 SNHLY and CDR2 FYNNEI. The V and J ends lost 5 bases and 3 bases respectively, with 13 bases between them. The CDR3 is made up of 15 amino acids. This chain's CDR3 is CASSRGGAANEKLFF. In nucleotides, the CDR3 is TGTGCCAGCAGTCGCGGCGGGGCGGCTAATGAAAAACTGTTTTTT.

This clone has a single count. V usage is TRBV27 and J usage is TRBJ1-2; 12 bases agree with TRBD1. Germline CDR1 is MNHEY and CDR2 is SMNVEV (reference sequence). The CDR3 runs to 17 residues. The ends lost 3 bases at V and 6 bases at J; junction bases unmatched: 11. CDR3 protein: CASSLYSGTGGRNGYTF. In nucleotides, the CDR3 is TGTGCCAGCAGTTTGTATTCCGGGACAGGGGGCAGAAATGGCTACACCTTC.